This T cell receptor beta chain was identified in a study of T-cell memory formation after mild COVID-19. Whole-study results and caveats: Several responding clones turned up in pre-infection memory, indicating that cross-reactive memory may have taken part. A second wave expanding day 15 to 37 was CD4+-biased; contracting clones were balanced.

This clonotype was recorded at least ten times. As yet, its antigen is unknown. TCRdb re-derived calls from the 5' RACE reads in MiXCR, one entry per CDR3 protein. Of approximately 260,000 distinct CDR3 sequences listed, over 15% are singletons. The germline V gene encodes CDR1 DFQATT and CDR2 SNEGSKA (reference sequence). Between the trimmed V and J ends, which lost 3 bases and 5 bases, there was a span of 11 bases. The CDR3 loop spans 12 amino acids. The receptor comes from a man younger than 35 who had mild COVID-19 (a few samples of this study predate the infection). Cell type and time point are not known. V and J are TRBV20-1 and TRBJ2-7; D is perhaps TRBD1 (6 bases). Sequenced sample: PBMCs or a T cell subset sorted from them (not recorded which). In nucleotides, the CDR3 is TGCAGTGCTAGTCAGGGGCGCCACGAGCAGTACTTC. Protein sequence: CSASQGRHEQYF.